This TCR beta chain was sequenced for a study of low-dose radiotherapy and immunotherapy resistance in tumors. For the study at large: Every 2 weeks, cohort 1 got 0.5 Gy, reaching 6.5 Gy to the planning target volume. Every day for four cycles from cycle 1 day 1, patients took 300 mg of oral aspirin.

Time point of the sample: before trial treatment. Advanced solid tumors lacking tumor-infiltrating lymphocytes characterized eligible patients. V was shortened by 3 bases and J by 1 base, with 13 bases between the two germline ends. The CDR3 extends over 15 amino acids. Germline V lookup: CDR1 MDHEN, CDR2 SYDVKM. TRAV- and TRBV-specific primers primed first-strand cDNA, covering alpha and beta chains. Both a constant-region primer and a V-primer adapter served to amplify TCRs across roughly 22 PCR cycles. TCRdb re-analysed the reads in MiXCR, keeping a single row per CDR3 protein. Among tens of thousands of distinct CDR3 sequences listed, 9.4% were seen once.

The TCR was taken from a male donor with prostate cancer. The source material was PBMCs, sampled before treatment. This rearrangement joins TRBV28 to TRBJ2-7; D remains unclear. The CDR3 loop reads CASSFKGSSSYEQYF. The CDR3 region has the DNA TGTGCCAGCAGTTTCAAGGGATCATCGTCCTACGAGCAGTACTTC.